This T cell receptor beta chain is drawn from a study of early T cells in non-severe SARS-CoV-2 infection. Study-level information: Chains were not paired, and sequencing was done on bulk RNA from unsorted whole blood.

Unique molecular identifiers were attached to individual cDNA molecules. TCRdb analysed the 5' RACE reads with MiXCR anew, one entry per CDR3 protein. Of about 67,000 distinct CDR3 sequences in the sample, around a tenth were seen once. V dropped 3 bases and J dropped 0 bases, with 6 bases sitting between them. Looked up from germline, CDR1 is SQVTM and CDR2 is ANQGSEA. The CDR3 spans 13 residues. This clonotype was found many times. What it binds is not known. General observations from the study: The VDJdb matching leaned toward anti-spike CD8 responses and overlooked private and CD4 specificities.

Sequenced: whole blood. This TCR was recovered from an adult who was a healthcare worker with PCR-confirmed SARS-CoV-2 infection or an uninfected control (not recorded which). The chain is built from TRBV29-1 and TRBJ1-3; no clear D gene. Here the CDR3 DNA reads TGCAGCGTTGAGAGGGACTCTGGAAACACCATATATTTT. Translating it yields CSVERDSGNTIYF.